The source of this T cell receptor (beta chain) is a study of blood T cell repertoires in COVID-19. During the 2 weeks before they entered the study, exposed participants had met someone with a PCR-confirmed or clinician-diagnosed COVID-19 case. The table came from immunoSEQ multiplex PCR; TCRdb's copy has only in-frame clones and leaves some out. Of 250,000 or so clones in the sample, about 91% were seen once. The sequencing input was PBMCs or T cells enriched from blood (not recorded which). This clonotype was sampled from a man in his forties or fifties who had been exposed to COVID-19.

The CDR3 loop is CASGLNRDRGIMGEQFF. The DNA for the CDR3 is TGTGCCAGCGGCTTAAACCGGGACAGGGGTATTATGGGGGAGCAGTTCTTC. The chain is built from TRBV9 and TRBJ2-1; 10 nucleotides line up with TRBD1. In germline, CDR1 is SGDLS, CDR2 YYNGEE. The CDR3 length is 17 residues. After removal of 7 bases from V and 10 bases from J, the junction contained 20 bases not matched to a gene.